The entry that follows covers one T cell receptor beta chain sequence. Its specificity is unknown. These data belong to a study of CD8+ T cells in alopecia areata. Across the study: The study gave treated patients oral tofacitinib at 5 to 10 mg twice daily. Study results and limitations: Expanded CD8+ clones among the top 100, and scalp clonality, were significantly decreased by tofacitinib.

CDR1 and CDR2 (germline): SQVTM, ANQGSEA. There are 11 residues in the CDR3. The V end was cut by 4 bases, the J end by 9 bases, with 12 bases between. Sequencing used cDNA as its template, made by extracting RNA and reverse transcribing it. The repertoire was sequenced with immunoSEQ multiplex PCR; TCRdb's copy has only in-frame clones and lacks some. The sample shows fewer than 350,000 clones, roughly 64% of them seen only once. Treatment denoted: oral pan-JAK inhibitor, 5-10 mg twice daily. The source material was CD4+ T cells sorted from blood, sampled at week 24, from a patient treated with tofacitinib. The sequence was obtained from a human donor with alopecia areata. The V and J genes are TRBV29-1 and TRBJ1-2; D unresolved. Written as DNA, the CDR3 is TGCAGCGTTGGGCGCCCAGGAAGCTACACCTTC. The encoded protein is CSVGRPGSYTF.